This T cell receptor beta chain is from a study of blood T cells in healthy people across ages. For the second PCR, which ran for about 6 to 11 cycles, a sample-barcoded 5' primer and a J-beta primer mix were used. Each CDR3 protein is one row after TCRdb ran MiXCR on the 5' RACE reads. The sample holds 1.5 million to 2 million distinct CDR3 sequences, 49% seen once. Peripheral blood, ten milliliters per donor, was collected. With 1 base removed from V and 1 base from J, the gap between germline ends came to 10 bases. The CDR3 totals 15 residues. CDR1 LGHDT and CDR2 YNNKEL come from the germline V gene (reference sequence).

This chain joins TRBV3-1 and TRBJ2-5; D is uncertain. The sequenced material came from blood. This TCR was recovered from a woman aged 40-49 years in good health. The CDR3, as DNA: TGTGCCAGCAGCCAAGCAAGACTGACCCAAGAGACCCAGTACTTC. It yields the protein CASSQARLTQETQYF.